This T cell receptor (beta chain) was sequenced in a study of T cell repertoires in cytomegalovirus infection. At the level of the study: Recently identified HLA-C-restricted and well-studied HLA-B-restricted CMV epitopes were used. Study-wide points: In two of eight donors, the top clonotype was HLA-C-restricted CMV-specific.

This clonotype was observed at least ten times. Its antigen remains unidentified. With V trimmed by 5 bases and J by 2 bases, 5 bases remained unmatched. There are 14 residues in the CDR3. The germline V gene encodes CDR1 SGHTA and CDR2 FQGNSA. One entry per CDR3 protein, called by TCRdb with MiXCR from the reads. The data hold about 310,000 distinct CDR3 sequences, with 25% observed a single time. Sequencing used cultured PBMCs, obtained from culture after CMV antigen stimulation. V gene TRBV7-2 combines with J gene TRBJ1-2, with TRBD1 matching 7 bases. The receptor comes from a human donor in good health (CMV status not recorded). Some clones in this sample may be carry-over from other donors' samples. CDR3 residues: CASSRKTGNYGYTF. CDR3 coding DNA: TGTGCCAGCAGCCGCAAGACAGGGAACTATGGCTACACCTTC.